The rows below give T cell receptor beta chains drawn from one sample of a study of T cells expressing NK-cell markers. TCRdb reanalyzed the 5' RACE reads and collapses them to one entry per CDR3 protein, without DNA. There are about 460,000 distinct CDR3 sequences in the sample, with almost 1.5% held by the top ten. Sequenced input: blood T cells: a sorted CD56 or NKG2C T cell subset, CD4+ or CD8+ T cells, or bulk PBMC T cells (not recorded which). These receptors were collected from a woman in her 50s in good health. CDR3s include the opening cysteine and the closing phenylalanine or tryptophan.

J gene	V gene	CDR3 protein
TRBJ1-2	TRBV30	CARENRANYGYTF
TRBJ1-1	TRBV10-1	CASSDNRREAFF
TRBJ2-3	TRBV12-3/TRBV12-4	CASLGGSVWSTDTQYF
TRBJ2-2	TRBV5-1	CASSWGLVDPNTGELFF
TRBJ2-4	TRBV5-1	CASSLGGGSKNIQYF
TRBJ2-7	TRBV20-1	CSARQFKAGVSDEQYF
TRBJ2-7	TRBV10-3	CAISLRTGITYEQYF
TRBJ2-2	TRBV14	CASSQDLSAANTGELFF
TRBJ2-7	TRBV12-5	CASGLVTGQGHEQYF
TRBJ2-1	TRBV24-1	CATSDPGLAGGFEQFF
TRBJ1-3	TRBV7-9	CASRTGAGNTIYF
TRBJ2-7	TRBV20-1	CSARDSAGVYEQYF
TRBJ2-4	TRBV3-1	CASSQYKQGNIQYF
TRBJ2-2	TRBV9	CASSLALGLAGTGELFF
TRBJ1-2	TRBV7-9	CASSLRAPPYGYTF
TRBJ2-7	TRBV12-3/TRBV12-4	CASSLLLGEQSYEQYF
TRBJ2-1	TRBV29-1	CSVVGGILVNEQFF
TRBJ2-1	TRBV7-6	CASSLLAGGPNNEQFF
TRBJ2-3	TRBV6-1	CASSEALEDTQYF
TRBJ2-1	TRBV5-1	CASSLGQPVTDAYNEQFF
TRBJ2-7	TRBV7-7	CASSLGDSTYEQYF
TRBJ2-4	TRBV5-1	CASSSGTSNIQYF
TRBJ2-5	TRBV10-3	CAISESVGPSTQETQYF
TRBJ2-2	TRBV15	CATSGYVTGTGELFF
TRBJ1-1	TRBV19	CASTPGGGYTEAFF
TRBJ2-2	TRBV2	CASREGAAGTGELFF
TRBJ2-3	TRBV20-1	CSAKDSGSADTQYF
TRBJ1-4	TRBV25-1	CASSAQGRTNEKLFF
TRBJ1-6	TRBV7-2	CASSLNRLSPLHF
TRBJ2-4	TRBV7-9	CASSLASLIAKNIQYF
TRBJ2-3	TRBV21-1	CASSKPSPGLAGTQYF
TRBJ2-3	TRBV20-1	CSTTRSGSLDTQYF
TRBJ2-7	TRBV30	CAWSLRVASKGEQYF
TRBJ2-7	TRBV11-3	CASSLEGGAHEQYF
TRBJ2-1	TRBV10-2	CASTSDLPYNEQFF
TRBJ1-1	TRBV5-1	CASSMLPLQGNTEAFF
TRBJ1-4	TRBV5-1	CASRPDRDGEKLFF
TRBJ1-5	TRBV29-1	CSVQGLSNQPQHF
TRBJ2-3	TRBV24-1	CATRGGLATDTQYF
TRBJ2-5	TRBV4-1	CASSLSGSGKETQYF
TRBJ2-2	TRBV4-2	CASSQDRMVSGELFF
TRBJ2-1	TRBV20-1	CSANLAGQGHNEQFF
TRBJ2-3	TRBV15	CATSRAGTDTQYF
TRBJ2-3	TRBV11-2	CASSPRTREGRRTDTQYF
TRBJ2-5	TRBV6-2/TRBV6-3	CASSYGARASGRAWGETQYF
TRBJ1-2	TRBV10-3	CAISGVTGLANYGYTF